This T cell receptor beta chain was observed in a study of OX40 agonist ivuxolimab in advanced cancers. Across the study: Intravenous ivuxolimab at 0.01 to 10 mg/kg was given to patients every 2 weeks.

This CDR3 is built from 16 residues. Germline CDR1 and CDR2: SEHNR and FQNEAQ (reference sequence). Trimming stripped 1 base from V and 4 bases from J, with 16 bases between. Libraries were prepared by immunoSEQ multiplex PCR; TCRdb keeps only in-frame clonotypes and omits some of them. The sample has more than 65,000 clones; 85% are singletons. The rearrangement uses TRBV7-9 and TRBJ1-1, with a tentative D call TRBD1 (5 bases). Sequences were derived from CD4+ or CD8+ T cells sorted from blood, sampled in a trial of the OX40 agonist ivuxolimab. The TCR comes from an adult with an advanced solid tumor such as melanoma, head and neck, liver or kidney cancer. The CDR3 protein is CASSLGSWGGGTEAFF. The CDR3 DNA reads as TGTGCCAGCAGCTTAGGGTCCTGGGGGGGAGGCACTGAAGCTTTCTTT.